This TCR beta chain comes out of a study of T cell repertoires in cytomegalovirus infection. As for the study in general: Public TCR beta signatures marked donors with CMV infection and the matching HLA.

Between the trimmed V and J ends, which lost 0 bases and 8 bases, there was a span of 7 bases. Germline-derived CDR1 and CDR2 are DFQATT and SNEGSKA (reference sequence). The CDR3 extends over 11 amino acids. One entry per CDR3 protein results from TCRdb running MiXCR on the reads. The sample includes about 740,000 distinct CDR3 sequences, under 40% of them seen just once. The TCR was taken from a human donor in good health (CMV status not recorded). Some clones in this sample may be carry-over from other donors' samples. The sequenced sample consisted of PBMCs. The chain uses TRBV20-1 and TRBJ1-1; no firm D call. The CDR3 bases are TGCAGTGCTAGAGAGGGCTACGAAGCTTTCTTT. Translated: CSAREGYEAFF.